Presented here are 11 T cell receptor beta chains from one specimen sequenced in a study of spatial heterogeneity in lung cancer. Via MiXCR, TCRdb re-called the 5' RACE reads, giving one row per CDR3 protein. This table holds approximately 12,000 distinct CDR3 sequences, approximately 6.2% found once. Time point described: sample taken at primary tumor resection. Tumor, nontumor lung or frozen PBMC supplied whole RNA, sequenced without sorting. Sample: normal lung tissue next to the tumor, taken at surgery. Receptors originate from a male donor with early-stage non-small cell lung cancer.

About this clonotype: Because this beta chain is a stray read in a library intended to capture alpha chains, its abundance should not be given much weight. The chain combines TRBV5-5 with TRBJ2-2; no clear D gene. The germline V gene encodes CDR1 SGHKS and CDR2 YYEKEE (reference sequence). The CDR3 has 14 amino acids. V was trimmed by 6 bases and J by 1 base, leaving 10 bases between them. The CDR3 bases are TGTGCCAGCACCCCGTATCTGAACACCGGGGAGCTGTTTTTT. Translating gives CASTPYLNTGELFF.

This clonotype qualifies as medium-sized (0.01 to 0.1%). This beta chain was picked up by a library intended for alpha chains and is off target, so its count carries little meaning. The chain couples TRBV29-1 to TRBJ1-1; maybe TRBD1 (6 bases). Per germline, CDR1 SQVTM and CDR2 ANQGSEA. This CDR3 contains 13 residues. Trimming stripped 4 bases from V and 1 base from J, with 10 bases between. The CDR3 reads CSVAGASNTEAFF. The CDR3 region has the DNA TGCAGCGTTGCAGGGGCTTCGAACACTGAAGCTTTCTTT.

This clonotype showed up many times. A library made for alpha chains picked up this beta chain off target, so its size means little. The chain couples TRBV6-2 or TRBV6-3 to TRBJ2-7; 9 bases align to TRBD2. Trimming took 6 bases from V and 6 from J; bases not matched to a gene: 9. Looked up from germline, CDR1 is MNHEY and CDR2 is SVGEGT. The CDR3 consists of 14 residues. CDR3 sequence reads: CASRSSGGSLEQYF. The DNA of the CDR3 is TGTGCCAGCAGATCGAGCGGGGGGTCCCTCGAGCAGTACTTC.

The table lists this clonotype with many counts. This beta chain came through as a stray read in a library set up for alpha chains, and its size says little. The chain recombines TRBV29-1 with TRBJ2-2; D may correspond to TRBD1 or TRBD2 (5 bases each). Germline CDR1 reads SQVTM; CDR2 reads ANQGSEA. Trimming stripped 6 bases from V and 7 bases from J, with 15 bases between. This CDR3 spans 13 amino acids. CDR3 amino acids: CSVGRPEGGELFF. The DNA for the CDR3 is TGCAGCGTGGGACGTCCAGAAGGCGGGGAGCTGTTTTTT.

This clonotype was counted at least ten times. This beta chain is a stray sequence in a library constructed for alpha chains; its clone size is not meaningful. CDR3 DNA sequence: TGTGCCAGCTCACCCTCAGAGGGAGCCGGTGTCAGGCAGTACTTC. This encodes CASSPSEGAGVRQYF. The chain employs TRBV18 and TRBJ2-7; the D gene is possibly TRBD2 (5 bases). The germline V gene encodes CDR1 KGHSH and CDR2 LQKENI. The CDR3 is made up of 15 amino acids. Trimming pared 3 bases from V and 9 bases from J, leaving 21 bases between.

This clonotype rates as medium-sized. Since it is a stray read in a library aimed at alpha chains, this beta chain has a size that is not meaningful. The chain couples TRBV5-1 to TRBJ2-7; D not resolved. The CDR3 runs 15 residues. V was trimmed by 1 base and J by 1 base, leaving 12 bases between them. Germline CDR1 and CDR2: SGHRS and YFSETQ. For the CDR3, the DNA is TGCGCCAGCAGCTTGACGGCAACCACTTCCTACGAGCAGTACTTC. It yields the protein CASSLTATTSYEQYF.

By share of the sample, this clonotype is medium-sized. Being off target in a library aimed at alpha chains, this beta chain has a size of little meaning. The gene calls are TRBV7-2 and TRBJ2-1; D is uncertain. This CDR3 is built from 13 residues. In germline, CDR1 is SGHTA, CDR2 FQGNSA. V shed 1 base and J shed 4 bases, with 5 bases lying between them. In DNA, the CDR3 is TGTGCCAGCAGCTTAGGGCTGTACAATGAGCAGTTCTTC. This sequence encodes CASSLGLYNEQFF.

This clonotype occurred many times. This beta chain is an unintended read in a library built for alpha chains; its size means little. The chain couples TRBV29-1 to TRBJ2-7; D is undetermined. The CDR3 totals 11 residues. V lost 4 bases and J lost 1, with 5 bases in between. CDR1 SQVTM and CDR2 ANQGSEA come from the germline V gene. The CDR3 spells CSVVGSYEQYF. The CDR3 bases are TGCAGCGTTGTGGGGTCCTACGAGCAGTACTTC.

Of note for this clonotype: This beta chain lies outside the target of a library built for alpha chains; its clone size means little. V gene TRBV30 combines with J gene TRBJ2-2; TRBD1 matches at 7 bases. CDR1 is GTSNPN, CDR2 SVGIG, per germline (reference sequence). The CDR3 covers 17 residues. The ends lost 3 bases at V and 1 base at J; junction bases unmatched: 11. The CDR3 loop reads CAWRNFRDRQNTGELFF. DNA for the CDR3: TGTGCCTGGAGAAATTTTAGGGACAGACAGAACACCGGGGAGCTGTTTTTT. The full variable domain, its missing parts supplied by reference TRBV30 and TRBJ2-2, is SQTIHQWPATLVQPVGSPLSLECTVEGTSNPNLYWYRQAAGRGLQLLFYSVGIGQISSEVPQNLSASRPQDRQFILSSKKLLLSDSGFYLCAWRNFRDRQNTGELFFGEGSRLTVL.

This clonotype was recorded many times. Since it is a stray read in a library aimed at alpha chains, this beta chain has a size that is not meaningful. V is TRBV5-1 and J is TRBJ2-7; 10 bases are shared with TRBD1. CDR1 and CDR2 from the germline V gene are SGHRS and YFSETQ. The CDR3 is 13 residues long. V shed 4 bases and J 7 bases; nucleotides not matched to a gene: 5. DNA of the CDR3: TGCGCCAGCAGCAGACAGGGGGCGGGAGAGCAGTACTTC. Translation: CASSRQGAGEQYF.

This clonotype is classed as medium-sized (0.01 to 0.1%). This beta chain appears as a stray read in a library generated for alpha chains; its size is not informative. The rearrangement links TRBV27 to TRBJ1-1; perhaps TRBD1 as D (5 bases). Germline V lookup: CDR1 MNHEY, CDR2 SMNVEV (reference sequence). V lost 0 bases and J lost 5, with 10 bases in between. This CDR3 has 14 residues. Here the CDR3 DNA reads TGTGCCAGCAGTTTATCCTGGGGCTCGACTGAAGCTTTCTTT. It specifies CASSLSWGSTEAFF.